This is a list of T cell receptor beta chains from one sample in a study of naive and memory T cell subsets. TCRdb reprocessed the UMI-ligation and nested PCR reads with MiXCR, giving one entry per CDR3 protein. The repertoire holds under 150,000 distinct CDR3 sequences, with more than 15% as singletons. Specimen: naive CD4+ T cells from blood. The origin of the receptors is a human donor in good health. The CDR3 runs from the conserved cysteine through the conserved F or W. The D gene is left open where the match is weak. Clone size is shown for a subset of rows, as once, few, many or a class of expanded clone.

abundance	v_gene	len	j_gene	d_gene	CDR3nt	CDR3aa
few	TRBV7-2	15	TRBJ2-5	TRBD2	TGTGCCAGCAGCTTGACTAGCGGGAGGAAGGAGACCCAGTACTTC	CASSLTSGRKETQYF
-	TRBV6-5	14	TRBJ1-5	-	TGTGCCAGCAGCATGGGGGAACAGAATCAGCCCCAGCATTTT	CASSMGEQNQPQHF
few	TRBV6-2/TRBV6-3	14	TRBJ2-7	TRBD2	TGTGCCAGCAGTTCTCTAGCGGGAGTAGGGGAGCAGTACTTC	CASSSLAGVGEQYF
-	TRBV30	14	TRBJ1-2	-	TGTGCCTGGAGTGTAGGGCGGATTAACTATGGCTACACCTTC	CAWSVGRINYGYTF
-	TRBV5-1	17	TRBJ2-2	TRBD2	TGCGCCAGCAGCTTGGCCTGGACTAGCCTCATTGGCGGGGAGCTGTTTTTT	CASSLAWTSLIGGELFF
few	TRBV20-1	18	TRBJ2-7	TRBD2	TGCAGTGCAACCCGGGGGGGGACTAGCGGGAGGGCGCCGTACGAGCAGTACTTC	CSATRGGTSGRAPYEQYF
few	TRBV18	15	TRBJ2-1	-	TGTGCCAGCTCGCAGAACCTTCGGGACGGTAGTGAGCAGTTCTTC	CASSQNLRDGSEQFF
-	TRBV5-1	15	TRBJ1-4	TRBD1	TGCGCCAGCAGCTTCGACAGGGCCACGGGGGGGAAACTGTTTTTT	CASSFDRATGGKLFF
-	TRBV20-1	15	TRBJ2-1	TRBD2	TGCAGTGCTAGAGTGGGGACTAGCGGAAACAATGAGCAGTTCTTC	CSARVGTSGNNEQFF
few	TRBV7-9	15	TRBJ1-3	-	TGTGCCAGCAGCCCCCGCGGCCTCTCTGGAAACACCATATATTTT	CASSPRGLSGNTIYF
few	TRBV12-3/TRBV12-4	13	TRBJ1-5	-	TGTGCCAGCAGTTTAACTAATCGCCAGCCCCAGCATTTT	CASSLTNRQPQHF
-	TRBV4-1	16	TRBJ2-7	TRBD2	TGCGCCAGCAGCCCCCGATTGAAAGCGGGGCCCTACGAGCAGTACTTC	CASSPRLKAGPYEQYF
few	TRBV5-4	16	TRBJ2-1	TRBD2	TGTGCCAGCAGCCCCTTGGGCGGGGGTGCCTACAATGAGCAGTTCTTC	CASSPLGGGAYNEQFF
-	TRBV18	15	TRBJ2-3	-	TGTGCCAGCTCAGAAGTCGTCGGGGCCACAGATACGCAGTATTTT	CASSEVVGATDTQYF
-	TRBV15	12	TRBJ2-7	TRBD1	TGTGCCACCAGCGGACAGGGGGACGAGCAGTACTTC	CATSGQGDEQYF
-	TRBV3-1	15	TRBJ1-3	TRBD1	TGTGCCAGCAGCCCCCGGACAGGCTCTGGAAACACCATATATTTT	CASSPRTGSGNTIYF
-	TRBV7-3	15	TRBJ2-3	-	TGTGCCAGCAGCCTGCGGCTAACTAGCACAGATACGCAGTATTTT	CASSLRLTSTDTQYF